Listed below are T cell receptor beta chains from one sample, sequenced in a study of blood T cell repertoires in COVID-19. Sequencing used immunoSEQ multiplex PCR; TCRdb keeps in-frame clones, though not all of them. Of approximately 180,000 clones listed, around 90% are singletons. Sequenced: peripheral blood. These receptors originate from a woman in her 50s with acute or convalescent COVID-19. CDR3s include the opening cysteine and the closing phenylalanine or tryptophan. D genes are given only for firm matches. The size field is filled for only some rows; it gives once, few, many or a size class.

TRBV6-5	.	TRBJ1-2	TRBD1	TGTGCCAGCAGTTCCGCCGGGACAGGGTCCTATGGCTACACCTTC	CASSSAGTGSYGYTF
TRBV7-8	.	TRBJ2-2	TRBD2	TGTGCCAGCAGAGGTAGCGGGAGGGCCGGGGTCGGGGAGCTGTTTTTT	CASRGSGRAGVGELFF
TRBV5-1	.	TRBJ2-7	TRBD2	TGCGCCAGCAGCTCTGCCCTAGCGGGACGATCCTACGAGCAGTACTTC	CASSSALAGRSYEQYF
TRBV9	.	TRBJ2-3	TRBD1	TGTGCCAGCAGCGGACACAGGGGGCGTTTGGTCACAGATACGCAGTATTTT	CASSGHRGRLVTDTQYF
TRBV6-5	.	TRBJ1-2	.	TGTGCCAGCAGTTACAACGCAGGGTTAAACTATGGCTACACCTTC	CASSYNAGLNYGYTF
TRBV10-3	.	TRBJ1-2	.	TGTGCCATCAGTGACGGGGGGCTCAACTATGGCTACACCTTC	CAISDGGLNYGYTF
TRBV5-5	.	TRBJ1-2	.	TGTGCCAGCAGCTTGGGCGGCCGTAACTATGGCTACACCTTC	CASSLGGRNYGYTF
TRBV4-3	.	TRBJ1-2	.	TGCGCCAGCAGCCGCGGAAGGGAGGGCGGCTACACCTTC	CASSRGREGGYTF
TRBV5-1	.	TRBJ2-5	.	TGCGCCAGCAGCCAGTACAGGGATAGATTGGGGGGGGTCCAAGAGACCCAGTACTTC	CASSQYRDRLGGVQETQYF
TRBV24-1	few	TRBJ2-5	.	TGTGCCACACCTAGCCAAGAGACCCAGTACTTC	CATPSQETQYF
TRBV6-5	.	TRBJ1-2	.	TGTGCCGTAAAAGCAGTGGCAGGCAATGGCTACACCTTC	CAVKAVAGNGYTF
TRBV5-1	once	TRBJ1-1	TRBD1	TGCGCCAGCAGCTTAATAGGGGGCGGGAACACTGAAGCTTTCTTT	CASSLIGGGNTEAFF
TRBV19	.	TRBJ2-3	.	TGTGCCAGTAGTGTGAGTTTCCTCGCCTCAGATACGCAGTATTTT	CASSVSFLASDTQYF
TRBV5-1	.	TRBJ2-1	.	TGCGCCAGCAATTTCGATCTCTCTCGGTCCTACAATGAGCAGTTCTTC	CASNFDLSRSYNEQFF
TRBV5-1	.	TRBJ2-5	TRBD2	TGCGCCAGCACATCGGGAGGCCGGGAGACCCAGTACTTC	CASTSGGRETQYF
TRBV7-9	.	TRBJ2-5	TRBD2	TGTGCCAGCAGCTTAGGGGAGGGAGAGACCCAGTACTTC	CASSLGEGETQYF
TRBV4-1	few	TRBJ1-2	.	TGCGCCAGCAGCTTAAGCAGGACAGAAGTCCATGGCTACACCTTC	CASSLSRTEVHGYTF
TRBV10-3	.	TRBJ2-6	.	TGTGCCATCAGTGCCTGGACGGGGTACTCTGGGGCCAACGTCCTGACTTTC	CAISAWTGYSGANVLTF
TRBV4-1	.	TRBJ2-7	TRBD2	TGCGCCAGCAGCCCCGGGACTAGCGGGAGCTACGAGCAGTACTTC	CASSPGTSGSYEQYF
TRBV29-1	.	TRBJ2-3	.	TGCAGCGTTGTCCGAGGAGGGCTGGATACGCAGTATTTT	CSVVRGGLDTQYF
TRBV10-2	.	TRBJ2-7	TRBD1	TGCGCCAGCAGAGTGGACAGGAGTCGGACCTACGAGCAGTACTTC	CASRVDRSRTYEQYF
TRBV6-5	once	TRBJ2-1	.	TGTGCCAGCACCCCCGATGGACAGAATGAGCAGTTCTTC	CASTPDGQNEQFF
TRBV5-6	few	TRBJ2-3	TRBD2	TGTGCCAGCAGCCGTCCCGGGACTAGCCTTGGTACGCAGTATTTT	CASSRPGTSLGTQYF
TRBV27	.	TRBJ2-7	.	TGTGCCAGCAGTTTAGCAGGGCCCACTTCAATATACGAGCAGTACTTC	CASSLAGPTSIYEQYF
TRBV5-1	.	TRBJ2-5	TRBD2	TGCGCCAGCAGCCTCGAAGGACTAGCGGTTCAAGAGACCCAGTACTTC	CASSLEGLAVQETQYF